The 10 T cell receptor beta chains below all came from one sample that was sequenced in a study of T cell responses to AZD1222 COVID-19 vaccine. TCRdb's copy holds only in-frame clones and misses some; the assay was immunoSEQ multiplex PCR. Of some 150,000 clones listed, about nine tenths are singletons. This material consisted of peripheral blood, taken on day 0 of AZD1222 vaccination. The source of these receptors is an adult in good health.

This chain connects TRBV6-5 to TRBJ1-3; D might be TRBD1 (5 bases). The CDR3 sequence is 14 residues long. Per the germline V gene, CDR1 is MNHEY and CDR2 is SVGAGI. Trimming cost V 5 bases and J 0 bases, with 8 bases left between them. CDR3 sequence reads: CASSRGSSGNTIYF. DNA of the CDR3: TGTGCCAGCAGTAGGGGAAGCTCTGGAAACACCATATATTTT.

The chain employs TRBV27 and TRBJ2-7; TRBD1 might be the D (6 bases). V was shortened by 2 bases and J by 0 bases, with 11 bases between the two germline ends. CDR3 length: 15 amino acids. Per germline, CDR1 MNHEY and CDR2 SMNVEV (reference sequence). This chain's CDR3 is CASSLRQASSYEQYF. As DNA, the CDR3 is TGTGCCAGCAGTTTAAGACAGGCTAGCTCCTACGAGCAGTACTTC.

J is TRBJ1-2 and V is TRBV7-2; D unclear. This CDR3 is built from 13 residues. CDR1 and CDR2 (germline): SGHTA, FQGNSA. V lost 4 bases and J lost 5, with 11 bases in between. CDR3 in amino acids: CASSYQLPYGYTF. CDR3 sequence (DNA): TGTGCCAGCAGCTACCAGCTCCCGTATGGCTACACCTTC.

This rearrangement joins TRBV29-1 to TRBJ2-3; D possibly corresponds to TRBD1 (6 bases). The CDR3 consists of 13 residues. From germline, CDR1 is SQVTM and CDR2 ANQGSEA. Deletions cut 5 bases from V and 4 bases from J, with 13 bases between. The CDR3 nucleotides read TGCAGCGTTCAGGGGATGGGGGCAGATACGCAGTATTTT. It translates to CSVQGMGADTQYF.

This chain uses TRBV4-3 with TRBJ1-1, with D maybe TRBD1 (5 bases). CDR1 and CDR2 (germline): LGHNA, YSLEER. Trimming stripped 3 bases from V and 6 bases from J, with 17 bases between. This CDR3 is built from 15 residues. The CDR3 region is CASSQGPRSGPEAFF. The CDR3, as DNA: TGCGCCAGCAGCCAGGGACCGCGGTCCGGGCCTGAAGCTTTCTTT.

The gene calls are TRBV9 and TRBJ1-2; no firm D call. CDR3 length: 13 amino acids. Germline loops: CDR1 SGDLS, CDR2 YYNGEE. The V gene lost 6 bases and the J gene lost 2 bases, with 11 bases spanning the gap. The CDR3 loop reads CASTAQQNYGYTF. Written as DNA, the CDR3 is TGTGCCAGCACAGCCCAACAAAACTATGGCTACACCTTC.

The rearrangement links TRBV28 to TRBJ1-6; no reliable D call. Germline assignment: CDR1 MDHEN and CDR2 SYDVKM. V dropped 6 bases and J dropped 9 bases, with 9 bases sitting between them. This CDR3 is built from 12 residues. The CDR3 reads CASRLRTSPLHF. The CDR3 nucleotides are TGTGCCAGCAGACTAAGGACTTCACCCCTCCACTTT.

This chain joins TRBV4-1 and TRBJ1-3; D call uncertain. The V end was cut by 0 bases, the J end by 0 bases, with 6 bases between. This CDR3 comprises 15 residues. The germline V gene encodes CDR1 MGHRA and CDR2 YSYEKL. This CDR3 reads CASSQESVSGNTIYF. The CDR3 nucleotides are TGCGCCAGCAGCCAAGAGTCCGTCTCTGGAAACACCATATATTTT.

V usage is TRBV2 and J usage is TRBJ1-1, with D possibly being TRBD1 (5 bases). Per the germline V gene, CDR1 is SNHLY and CDR2 is FYNNEI. V was cut by 7 bases and J by 0 bases, with 9 bases left in between. This CDR3 contains 13 residues. The CDR3 DNA follows: TGTGCCAGCAACAGACAGTTGAACACTGAAGCTTTCTTT. As protein: CASNRQLNTEAFF.

About this clone: The same CDR3 is also encoded by other DNA sequences in this sample. V is TRBV7-3 and J is TRBJ2-2, with 7 positions matching TRBD1. V lost 4 bases to trimming and J lost 6 bases; unmatched junction nucleotides: 2. This CDR3 spans 13 amino acids. Per the germline V gene, CDR1 is SGHTA and CDR2 is FQGTGA. CDR3 residues: CASSSQGAGELFF. DNA for the CDR3: TGTGCCAGCAGCTCCCAGGGGGCCGGGGAGCTGTTTTTT.